These T cell receptor beta chains were read from a single sample in a study of OX40 agonist ivuxolimab in advanced cancers. Sequenced by immunoSEQ multiplex PCR; TCRdb stores in-frame clones only, minus some. Among 65,000 or so clones, 86% were seen once, and the ten largest hold roughly 3%. This specimen consisted of CD4+ or CD8+ T cells sorted from blood, obtained in a trial of the OX40 agonist ivuxolimab. These receptors originate from an adult with an advanced solid tumor such as melanoma, head and neck, liver or kidney cancer. CDR3s include the opening cysteine and the closing phenylalanine or tryptophan. Fields, in order: CDR3 length, V gene, J gene, clone size, D gene, CDR3 protein, CDR3 DNA. The D gene is left open where the match is weak. The size field is filled for only some rows; it gives once, few, many or a size class.

16,TRBV28,TRBJ2-5,once,TRBD2,CASSFGGVQSLETQYF,TGTGCCAGCAGTTTCGGGGGGGTCCAGAGTTTGGAGACCCAGTACTTC
16,TRBV28,TRBJ1-1,-,-,CASRPWRGGGNTEAFF,TGTGCCAGCAGACCCTGGCGGGGGGGTGGCAACACTGAAGCTTTCTTT
15,TRBV5-1,TRBJ2-7,-,TRBD1,CASSSQGQGQGEQYF,TGCGCCAGCAGCTCTCAAGGACAGGGCCAGGGCGAGCAGTACTTC
17,TRBV5-6,TRBJ2-2,-,TRBD1,CASSLGGQGGSTGELFF,TGTGCCAGCAGCTTGGGCGGACAGGGGGGGTCGACCGGGGAGCTGTTTTTT
16,TRBV7-9,TRBJ1-2,-,TRBD1,CASSLYQGTGIGGYTF,TGTGCCAGCAGCTTATATCAAGGGACAGGGATTGGTGGCTACACCTTC
15,TRBV5-6,TRBJ1-1,-,-,CASSPGHTMNTEAFF,TGTGCCAGCAGCCCCGGACATACTATGAACACTGAAGCTTTCTTT
14,TRBV5-6,TRBJ1-1,-,TRBD1,CASSLGQGVTEAFF,TGTGCCAGCAGCTTGGGACAGGGAGTCACTGAAGCTTTCTTT
13,TRBV5-1,TRBJ2-5,-,-,CASSSTLQETQYF,TGCGCCAGCAGCTCTACACTGCAAGAGACCCAGTACTTC
14,TRBV29-1,TRBJ2-7,-,-,CSVFGGQGVYEQYF,TGCAGCGTTTTTGGGGGGCAGGGGGTCTACGAGCAGTACTTC
14,TRBV9,TRBJ2-3,-,TRBD2,CASSGLAGADTQYF,TGTGCCAGCAGCGGACTAGCGGGGGCAGATACGCAGTATTTT
15,TRBV6-6,TRBJ2-5,-,-,CASSLLGGSSETQYF,TGTGCCAGCAGTTTGCTTGGGGGGTCTAGCGAGACCCAGTACTTC
14,TRBV5-1,TRBJ1-2,-,-,CASSSRTGNYGYTF,TGCGCCAGCAGCTCGCGCACGGGAAACTATGGCTACACCTTC
15,TRBV28,TRBJ1-3,-,-,CASSPRGAGGNTIYF,TGTGCCAGCAGCCCCCGGGGGGCGGGTGGAAACACCATATATTTT
15,TRBV5-4,TRBJ1-4,-,-,CASSTQDGRNEKLFF,TGTGCCAGCAGCACGCAGGACGGCCGAAATGAAAAACTGTTTTTT
14,TRBV30,TRBJ1-2,-,TRBD1,CAWSVKTGYYGYTF,TGTGCCTGGAGTGTTAAGACAGGGTACTATGGCTACACCTTC